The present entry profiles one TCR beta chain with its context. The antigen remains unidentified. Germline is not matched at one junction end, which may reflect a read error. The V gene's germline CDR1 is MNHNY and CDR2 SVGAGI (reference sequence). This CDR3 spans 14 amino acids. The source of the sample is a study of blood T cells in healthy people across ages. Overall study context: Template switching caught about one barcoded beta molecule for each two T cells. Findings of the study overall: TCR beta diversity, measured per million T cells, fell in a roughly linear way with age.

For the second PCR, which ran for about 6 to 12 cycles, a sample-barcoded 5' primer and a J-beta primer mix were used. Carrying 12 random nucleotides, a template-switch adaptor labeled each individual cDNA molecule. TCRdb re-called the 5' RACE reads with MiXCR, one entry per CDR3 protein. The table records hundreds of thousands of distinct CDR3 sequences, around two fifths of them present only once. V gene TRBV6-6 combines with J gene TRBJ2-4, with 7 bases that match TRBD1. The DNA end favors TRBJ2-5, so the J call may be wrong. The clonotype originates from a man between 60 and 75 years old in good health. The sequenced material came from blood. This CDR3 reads CAGSYEGGVETQYF. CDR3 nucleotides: TGTGCCGGCAGTTACGAAGGGGGCGTTGAGACCCAGTACTTC.